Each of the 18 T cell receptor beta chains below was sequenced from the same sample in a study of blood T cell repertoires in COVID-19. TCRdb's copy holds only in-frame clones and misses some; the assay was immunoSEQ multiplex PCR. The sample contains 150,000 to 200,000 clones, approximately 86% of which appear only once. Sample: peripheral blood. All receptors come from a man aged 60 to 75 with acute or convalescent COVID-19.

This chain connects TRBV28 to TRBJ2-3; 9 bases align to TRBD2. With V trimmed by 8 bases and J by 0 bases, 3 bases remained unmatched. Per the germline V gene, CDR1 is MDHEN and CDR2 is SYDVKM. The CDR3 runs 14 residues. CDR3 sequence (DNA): TGTGCCAGCGGGGCGGGAGGGAGCACAGATACGCAGTATTTT. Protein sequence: CASGAGGSTDTQYF.

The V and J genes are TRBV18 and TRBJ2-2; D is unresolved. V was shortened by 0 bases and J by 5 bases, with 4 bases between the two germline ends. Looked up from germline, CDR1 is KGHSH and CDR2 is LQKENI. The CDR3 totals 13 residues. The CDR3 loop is CASSPPLTGELFF. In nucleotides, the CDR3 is TGTGCCAGCTCACCACCCCTAACCGGGGAGCTGTTTTTT.

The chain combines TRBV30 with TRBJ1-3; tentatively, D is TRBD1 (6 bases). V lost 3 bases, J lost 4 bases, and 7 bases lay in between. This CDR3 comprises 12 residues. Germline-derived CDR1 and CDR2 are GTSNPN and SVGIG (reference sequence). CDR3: CAWRTGGNTIYF. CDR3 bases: TGTGCCTGGAGGACAGGCGGAAACACCATATATTTT.

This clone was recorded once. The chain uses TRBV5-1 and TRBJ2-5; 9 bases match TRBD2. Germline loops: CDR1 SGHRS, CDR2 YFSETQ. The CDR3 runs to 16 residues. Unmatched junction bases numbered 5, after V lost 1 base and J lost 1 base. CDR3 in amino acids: CASSLTLAGLQETQYF. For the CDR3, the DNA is TGCGCCAGCAGCTTGACACTAGCGGGCCTCCAAGAGACCCAGTACTTC.

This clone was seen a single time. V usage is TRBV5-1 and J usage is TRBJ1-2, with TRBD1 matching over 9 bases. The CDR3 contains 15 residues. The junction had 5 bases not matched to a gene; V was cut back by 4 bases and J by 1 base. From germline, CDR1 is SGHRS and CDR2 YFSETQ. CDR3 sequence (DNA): TGCGCCAGCAGCCTTGGACAGGGGTTTAACTATGGCTACACCTTC. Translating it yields CASSLGQGFNYGYTF.

The CDR3: CASSFLNTEAFF. The CDR3 nucleotides are TGTGCCAGCAGCTTCTTGAACACTGAAGCTTTCTTT. This rearrangement joins TRBV7-3 to TRBJ1-1; D gene unclear. The CDR3 sequence is 12 residues long. Germline CDR1 SGHTA, CDR2 FQGTGA. Trimming removed 3 bases at V and 0 bases at J, with 2 bases between.

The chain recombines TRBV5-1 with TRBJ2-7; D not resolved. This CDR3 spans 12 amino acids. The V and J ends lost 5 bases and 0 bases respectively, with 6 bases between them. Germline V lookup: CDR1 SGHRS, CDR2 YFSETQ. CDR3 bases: TGCGCCAGCAGTTCCAGCTCCTACGAGCAGTACTTC. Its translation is CASSSSSYEQYF.

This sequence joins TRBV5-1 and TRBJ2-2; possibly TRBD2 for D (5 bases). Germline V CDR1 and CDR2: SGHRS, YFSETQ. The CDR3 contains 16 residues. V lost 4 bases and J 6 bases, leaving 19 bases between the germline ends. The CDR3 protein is CASSKEVGGVAGELFF. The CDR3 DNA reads TGCGCCAGCAGCAAGGAGGTCGGCGGTGTGGCCGGGGAGCTGTTTTTT.

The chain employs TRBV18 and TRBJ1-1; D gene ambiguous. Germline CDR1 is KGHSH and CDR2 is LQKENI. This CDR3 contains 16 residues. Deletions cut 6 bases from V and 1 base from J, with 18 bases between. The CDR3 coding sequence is TGTGCCAGCTCGCCTTCCGCGGGCTCTGAGAACACTGAAGCTTTCTTT. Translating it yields CASSPSAGSENTEAFF.

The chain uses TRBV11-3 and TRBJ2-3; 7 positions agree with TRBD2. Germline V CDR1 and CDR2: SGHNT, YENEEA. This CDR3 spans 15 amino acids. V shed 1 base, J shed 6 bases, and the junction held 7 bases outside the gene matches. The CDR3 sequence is CASSLGGEGVDTQYF. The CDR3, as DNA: TGTGCCAGCAGCTTAGGCGGGGAGGGTGTGGATACGCAGTATTTT.

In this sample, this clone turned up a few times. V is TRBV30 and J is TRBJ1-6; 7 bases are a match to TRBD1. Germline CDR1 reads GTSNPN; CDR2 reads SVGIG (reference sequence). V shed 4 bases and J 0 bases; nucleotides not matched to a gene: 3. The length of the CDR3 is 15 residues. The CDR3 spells CAWKTGSSYNSPLHF. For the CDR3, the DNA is TGTGCCTGGAAGACAGGGAGCTCCTATAATTCACCCCTCCACTTT.

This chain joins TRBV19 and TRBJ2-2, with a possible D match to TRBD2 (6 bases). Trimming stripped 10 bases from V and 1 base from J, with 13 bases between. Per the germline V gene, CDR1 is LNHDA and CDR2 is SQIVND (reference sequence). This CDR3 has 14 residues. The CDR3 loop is CATSGLGNTGELFF. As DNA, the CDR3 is TGTGCCACCTCGGGACTGGGGAACACCGGGGAGCTGTTTTTT.

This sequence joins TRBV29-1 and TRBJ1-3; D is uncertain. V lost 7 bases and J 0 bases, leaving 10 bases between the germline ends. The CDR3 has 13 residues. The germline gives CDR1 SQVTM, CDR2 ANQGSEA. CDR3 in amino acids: CSARANSGNTIYF. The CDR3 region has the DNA TGCAGCGCCCGAGCCAACTCTGGAAACACCATATATTTT.

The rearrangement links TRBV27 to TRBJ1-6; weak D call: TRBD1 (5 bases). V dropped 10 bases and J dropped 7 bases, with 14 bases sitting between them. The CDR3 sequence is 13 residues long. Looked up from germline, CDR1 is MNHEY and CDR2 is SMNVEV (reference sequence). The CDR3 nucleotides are TGTGCCACCCTCAGGGAACCGAATTCACCCCTCCACTTT. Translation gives CATLREPNSPLHF.

The CDR3 protein is CASSRAGGPKSEQFF. The CDR3 nucleotides are TGTGCCAGCAGTAGAGCGGGAGGGCCAAAAAGTGAGCAGTTCTTC. This chain joins TRBV27 and TRBJ2-1, with 10 bases lining up with TRBD2. V lost 5 bases, J lost 9 bases, and 10 bases stayed unmatched. The CDR3 contains 15 residues. The germline gives CDR1 MNHEY, CDR2 SMNVEV (reference sequence).

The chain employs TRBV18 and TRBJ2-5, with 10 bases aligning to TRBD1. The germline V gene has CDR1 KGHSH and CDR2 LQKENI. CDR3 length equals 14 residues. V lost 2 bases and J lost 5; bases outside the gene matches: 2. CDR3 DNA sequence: TGTGCCAGCTCACCAGGGGACAGGGGTGAGACCCAGTACTTC. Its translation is CASSPGDRGETQYF.

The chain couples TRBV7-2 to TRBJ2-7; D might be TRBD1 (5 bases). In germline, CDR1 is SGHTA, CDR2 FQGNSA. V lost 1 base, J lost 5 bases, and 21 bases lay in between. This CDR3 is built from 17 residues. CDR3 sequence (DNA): TGTGCCAGCAGCTTAGGGGTCTGGGGCAGGGCCATGCACGAGCAGTACTTC. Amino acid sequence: CASSLGVWGRAMHEQYF.

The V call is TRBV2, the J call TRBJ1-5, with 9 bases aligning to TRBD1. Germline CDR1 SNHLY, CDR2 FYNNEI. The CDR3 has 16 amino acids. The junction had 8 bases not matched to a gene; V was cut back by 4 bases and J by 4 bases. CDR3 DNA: TGTGCCAGCAGTGCAATGGGACAGGGATTTAATCAGCCCCAGCATTTT. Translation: CASSAMGQGFNQPQHF.